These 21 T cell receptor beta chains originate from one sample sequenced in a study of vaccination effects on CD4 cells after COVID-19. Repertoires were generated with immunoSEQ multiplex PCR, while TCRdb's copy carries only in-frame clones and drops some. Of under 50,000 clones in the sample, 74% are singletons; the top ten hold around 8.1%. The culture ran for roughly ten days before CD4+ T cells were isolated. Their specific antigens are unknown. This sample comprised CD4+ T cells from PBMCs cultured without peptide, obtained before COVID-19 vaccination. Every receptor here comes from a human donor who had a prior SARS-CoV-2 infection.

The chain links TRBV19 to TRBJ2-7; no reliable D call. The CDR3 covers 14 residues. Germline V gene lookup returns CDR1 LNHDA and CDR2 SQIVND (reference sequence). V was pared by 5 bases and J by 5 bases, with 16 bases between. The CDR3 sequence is CASSSRARRNEQYF. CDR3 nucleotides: TGTGCCAGTAGTTCCCGAGCCCGCCGGAACGAGCAGTACTTC.

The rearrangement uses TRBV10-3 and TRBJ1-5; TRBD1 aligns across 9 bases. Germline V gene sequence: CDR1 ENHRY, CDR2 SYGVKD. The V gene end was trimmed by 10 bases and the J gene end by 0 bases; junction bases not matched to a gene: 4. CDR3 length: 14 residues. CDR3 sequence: CATRTGDSNQPQHF. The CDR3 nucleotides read TGTGCCACGAGGACAGGGGATAGCAATCAGCCCCAGCATTTT.

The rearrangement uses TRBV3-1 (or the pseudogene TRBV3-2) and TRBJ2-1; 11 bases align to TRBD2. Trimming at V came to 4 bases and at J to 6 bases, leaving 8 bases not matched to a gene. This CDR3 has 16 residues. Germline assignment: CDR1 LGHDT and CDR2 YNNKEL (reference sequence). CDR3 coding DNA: TGTGCCAGCAGCCGACGCGGGACTAGCGGAAGCAATGAGCAGTTCTTC. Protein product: CASSRRGTSGSNEQFF.

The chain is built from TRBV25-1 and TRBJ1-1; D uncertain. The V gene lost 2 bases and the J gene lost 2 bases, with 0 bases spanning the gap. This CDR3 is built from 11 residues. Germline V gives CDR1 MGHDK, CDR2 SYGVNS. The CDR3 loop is CASSENTEAFF. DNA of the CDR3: TGTGCCAGCAGTGAAAACACTGAAGCTTTCTTT.

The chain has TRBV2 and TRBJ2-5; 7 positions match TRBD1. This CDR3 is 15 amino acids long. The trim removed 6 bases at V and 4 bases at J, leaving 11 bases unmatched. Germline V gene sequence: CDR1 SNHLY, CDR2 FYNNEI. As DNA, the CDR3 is TGTGCCAGCAGCGCCCCCGACAGGGTACGAGAGACCCAGTACTTC. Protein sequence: CASSAPDRVRETQYF.

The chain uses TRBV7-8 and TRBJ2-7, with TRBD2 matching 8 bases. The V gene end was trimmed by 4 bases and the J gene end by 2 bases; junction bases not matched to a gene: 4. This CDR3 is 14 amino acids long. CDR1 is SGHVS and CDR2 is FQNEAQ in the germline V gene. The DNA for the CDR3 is TGTGCCAGCAGCTCGACGACTAGCGCCTACGAGCAGTACTTC. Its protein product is CASSSTTSAYEQYF.

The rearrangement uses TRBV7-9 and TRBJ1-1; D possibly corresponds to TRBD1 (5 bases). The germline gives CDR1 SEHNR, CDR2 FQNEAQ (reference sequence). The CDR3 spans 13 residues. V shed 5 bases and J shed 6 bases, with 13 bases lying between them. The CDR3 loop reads CASSPGFGAEAFF. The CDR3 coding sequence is TGTGCCAGCAGCCCAGGGTTCGGGGCTGAAGCTTTCTTT.

The CDR3 reads CASSQDWERTYEQYF. The DNA for the CDR3 is TGTGCCAGCAGCCAAGACTGGGAGCGAACCTACGAGCAGTACTTC. This chain connects TRBV3-1 (or the pseudogene TRBV3-2) to TRBJ2-7; the D gene is possibly TRBD2 (5 bases). The germline CDR1 and CDR2 sequences are LGHDT and YNNKEL (reference sequence). V was pared by 0 bases and J by 2 bases, with 11 bases between. The CDR3 contains 15 residues.

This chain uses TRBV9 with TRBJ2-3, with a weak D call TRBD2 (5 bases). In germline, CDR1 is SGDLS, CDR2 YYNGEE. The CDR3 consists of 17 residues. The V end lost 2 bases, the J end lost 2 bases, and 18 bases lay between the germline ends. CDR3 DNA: TGTGCCAGCAGCGTGAGAGACGCTTTAGGACTCACAGATACGCAGTATTTT. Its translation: CASSVRDALGLTDTQYF.

This chain's CDR3 is CASSLGVHTGDEQFF. CDR3 bases: TGTGCCAGCAGCTTAGGGGTCCATACGGGCGATGAGCAGTTCTTC. The chain joins TRBV11-3 to TRBJ2-1; D call uncertain. This CDR3 has 15 residues. Germline V gene sequence: CDR1 SGHNT, CDR2 YENEEA. Between the trimmed V and J ends, which lost 1 base and 8 bases, there was a span of 15 bases.

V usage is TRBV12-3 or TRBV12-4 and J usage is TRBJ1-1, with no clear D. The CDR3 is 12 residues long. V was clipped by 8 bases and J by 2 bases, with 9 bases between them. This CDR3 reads CASGRTNTEAFF. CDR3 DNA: TGTGCCAGCGGGAGGACCAACACTGAAGCTTTCTTT.

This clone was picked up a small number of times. DNA for the CDR3: TGTGCCAGCAGACAACGTGGGGATGTAAACGTCCTGACTTTC. Protein: CASRQRGDVNVLTF. This chain links TRBV5-6 with TRBJ2-6; D gene ambiguous. Germline V gives CDR1 SGHDT, CDR2 YYEEEE. CDR3 length equals 14 residues. The V and J ends lost 5 bases and 10 bases respectively, with 16 bases between them.

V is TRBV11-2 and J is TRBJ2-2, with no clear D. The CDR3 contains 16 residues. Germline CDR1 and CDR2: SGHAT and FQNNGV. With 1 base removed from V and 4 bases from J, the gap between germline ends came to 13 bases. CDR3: CASSLGVVGSTGELFF. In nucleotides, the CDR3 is TGTGCCAGCAGCTTAGGGGTCGTAGGGTCCACCGGGGAGCTGTTTTTT.

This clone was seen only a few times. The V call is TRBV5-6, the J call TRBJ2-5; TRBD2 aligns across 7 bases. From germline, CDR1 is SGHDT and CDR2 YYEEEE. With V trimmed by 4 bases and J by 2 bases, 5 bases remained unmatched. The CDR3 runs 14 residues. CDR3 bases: TGTGCCAGCAGCCAGCGGGACGGGCAAGAGACCCAGTACTTC. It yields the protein CASSQRDGQETQYF.

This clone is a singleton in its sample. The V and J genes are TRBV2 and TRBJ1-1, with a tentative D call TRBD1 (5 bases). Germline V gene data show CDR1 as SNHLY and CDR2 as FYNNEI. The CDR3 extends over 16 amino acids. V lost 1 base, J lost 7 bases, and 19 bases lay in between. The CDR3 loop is CASSEGTAGPTDEAFF. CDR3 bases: TGTGCCAGCAGTGAAGGTACGGCAGGGCCTACGGATGAAGCTTTCTTT.

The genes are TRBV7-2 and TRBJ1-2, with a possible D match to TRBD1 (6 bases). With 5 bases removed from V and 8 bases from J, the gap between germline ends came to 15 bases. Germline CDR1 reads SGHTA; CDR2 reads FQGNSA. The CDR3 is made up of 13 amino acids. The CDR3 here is CASSPGSGEGYTF. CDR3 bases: TGTGCCAGCAGCCCAGGTTCAGGGGAGGGCTACACCTTC.

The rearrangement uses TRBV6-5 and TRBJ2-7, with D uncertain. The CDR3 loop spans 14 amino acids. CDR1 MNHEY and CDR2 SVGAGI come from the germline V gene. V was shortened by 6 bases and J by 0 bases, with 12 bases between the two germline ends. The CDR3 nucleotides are TGTGCCAGCAGGGTAAAACCTCGCTCCTACGAGCAGTACTTC. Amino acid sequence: CASRVKPRSYEQYF.

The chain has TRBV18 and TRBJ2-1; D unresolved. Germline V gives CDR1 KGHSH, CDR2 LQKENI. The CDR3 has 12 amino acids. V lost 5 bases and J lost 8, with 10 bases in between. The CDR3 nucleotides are TGTGCCAGCTCAGGGCCGAGCGATGAGCAGTTCTTC. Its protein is CASSGPSDEQFF.

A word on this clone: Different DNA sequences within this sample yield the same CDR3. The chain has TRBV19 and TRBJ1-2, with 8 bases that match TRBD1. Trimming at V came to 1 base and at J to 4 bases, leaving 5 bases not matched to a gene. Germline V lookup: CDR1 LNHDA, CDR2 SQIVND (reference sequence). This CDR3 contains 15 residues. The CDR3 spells CASSIGPGGVYGYTF. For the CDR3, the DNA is TGTGCCAGTAGTATAGGGCCAGGGGGCGTCTATGGCTACACCTTC.

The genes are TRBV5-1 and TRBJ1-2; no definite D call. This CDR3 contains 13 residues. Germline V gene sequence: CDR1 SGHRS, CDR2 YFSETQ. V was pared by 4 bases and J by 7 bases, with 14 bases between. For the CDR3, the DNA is TGCGCCAGCAGCGCGCTGACCGGTTCTGGCTACACCTTC. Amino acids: CASSALTGSGYTF. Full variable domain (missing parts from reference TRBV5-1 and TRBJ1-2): KAGVTQTPRYLIKTRGQQVTLSCSPISGHRSVSWYQQTPGQGLQFLFEYFSETQRNKGNFPGRFSGRQFSNSRSEMNVSTLELGDSALYLCASSALTGSGYTFGSGTRLTVV.

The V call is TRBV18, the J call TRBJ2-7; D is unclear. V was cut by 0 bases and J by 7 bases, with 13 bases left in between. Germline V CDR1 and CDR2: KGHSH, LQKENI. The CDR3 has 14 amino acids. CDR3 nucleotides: TGTGCCAGCTCACCACCAAGAAACTACGGGGAGCAGTACTTC. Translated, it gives CASSPPRNYGEQYF.